This TCR beta chain is from a study of blood T cell repertoires in COVID-19. Study-level information: The samples span acute and convalescent COVID-19 from the United States, Italy and Spain.

This clone was observed a few times. Assay: immunoSEQ multiplex PCR; the TCRdb copy retains only in-frame clones and omits some. In the table there are tens of thousands of clones, less than 75% of which are singletons. The CDR3 runs 17 residues. Germline V gene lookup returns CDR1 MGHRA and CDR2 YSYEKL. Germline trimming cut 0 bases from V and 1 base from J; bases unmatched to any gene: 7. This receptor was obtained from a woman aged 55 to 70 in a cohort sampled during active or convalescent COVID-19. The specimen sequenced was peripheral blood. This chain connects TRBV4-1 to TRBJ1-2; 8 bases agree with TRBD1. CDR3 sequence (DNA): TGCGCCAGCAGCCAAGAACGGACAGGGCAACTTAACTATGGCTACACCTTC. Translating it yields CASSQERTGQLNYGYTF.